A selection of T cell receptor beta chains follows, all from one sample in a study of shared clonotypes between healthy human individuals. TCRdb keeps only in-frame clones here, not all; method: immunoSEQ multiplex PCR. The data contain 2.5 million or so clones, approximately 90% of them singletons. What was sequenced was naive CD4+ T cells sorted from blood. All receptors come from a man aged 18 to 30 in good health. The CDR3 runs from the conserved cysteine through the conserved F or W.

j_call: TRBJ1-1
v_call: TRBV7-9
cdr3_aa: CASSLVGDTEAFF

j_call: TRBJ2-5
v_call: TRBV6-5
cdr3_aa: CASSKGGQGQETQYF

j_call: TRBJ2-5
v_call: TRBV6-1
cdr3_aa: CASSEIPRGGDGETQYF

j_call: TRBJ1-4
v_call: TRBV19
cdr3_aa: CASSMDRRLIEGEKLFF

j_call: TRBJ2-3
v_call: TRBV11-3
cdr3_aa: CASSFEGGPSDTQYF

j_call: TRBJ2-7
v_call: TRBV5-4
cdr3_aa: CASSLSASVFEQYF

j_call: TRBJ2-7
v_call: TRBV5-6
cdr3_aa: CASTSTGNGPYEQYF

j_call: TRBJ2-2
v_call: TRBV5-8
cdr3_aa: CASSAGDRANTGELFF

j_call: TRBJ1-5
v_call: TRBV12-5
cdr3_aa: CASGLDQPQHF

j_call: TRBJ1-6
v_call: TRBV30
cdr3_aa: CAWEKQGNSPLHF

j_call: TRBJ1-3
v_call: TRBV4-3
cdr3_aa: CASSQSGSGNTIYF

j_call: TRBJ2-1
v_call: TRBV10-3
cdr3_aa: CATGQWGDDGEQFF

j_call: TRBJ2-7
v_call: TRBV19
cdr3_aa: CASSIRDYSYEQYF

j_call: TRBJ2-5
v_call: TRBV2
cdr3_aa: CASSEGGASQETQYF

j_call: TRBJ1-6
v_call: TRBV5-4
cdr3_aa: CASSLAPGSNNSPLHF

j_call: TRBJ2-2
v_call: TRBV27
cdr3_aa: CASSLDRGQNTGELFF

j_call: TRBJ1-6
v_call: TRBV5-6
cdr3_aa: CASSLDRGLGNSPLHF

j_call: TRBJ2-4
v_call: TRBV30
cdr3_aa: CAWSSGTMFQYF

j_call: TRBJ2-2
v_call: TRBV4-3
cdr3_aa: CASSQALGANTGELFF

j_call: TRBJ1-1
v_call: TRBV4-1
cdr3_aa: CASSQARLGTVTEAFF

j_call: TRBJ2-3
v_call: TRBV11-3
cdr3_aa: CASSLEGADTQYF

j_call: TRBJ1-4
v_call: TRBV10-1
cdr3_aa: CASSGNGVGGKLFF

j_call: TRBJ2-3
v_call: TRBV5-1
cdr3_aa: CASSLSGGDTQYF

j_call: TRBJ2-5
v_call: TRBV6-5
cdr3_aa: CASRPWVSAETQYF

j_call: TRBJ2-6
v_call: TRBV6-6
cdr3_aa: CASSAVGANVLTF

j_call: TRBJ2-1
v_call: TRBV9
cdr3_aa: CASSVGGLGLFF

j_call: TRBJ1-2
v_call: TRBV19
cdr3_aa: CASSLIWAAGYTF

j_call: TRBJ2-1
v_call: TRBV7-2
cdr3_aa: CASSLGLAGGAEQFF

j_call: TRBJ2-2
v_call: TRBV2
cdr3_aa: CASSKTANTGELFF

j_call: TRBJ2-7
v_call: TRBV19
cdr3_aa: CASSNRVRYEQYF

j_call: TRBJ1-5
v_call: TRBV19
cdr3_aa: CASTDNRGNQPQHF

j_call: TRBJ2-1
v_call: TRBV7-9
cdr3_aa: CASSSQVGYNEQFF

j_call: TRBJ2-7
v_call: TRBV30
cdr3_aa: CAWSVQGTGPYEQYF

j_call: TRBJ2-1
v_call: TRBV6-1
cdr3_aa: CASSGAGQPRQQFF

j_call: TRBJ1-2
v_call: TRBV6-5
cdr3_aa: CASSYEGSYGYTF

j_call: TRBJ1-4
v_call: TRBV29-1
cdr3_aa: CSAKTGTGGEKLFF

j_call: TRBJ2-1
v_call: TRBV5-4
cdr3_aa: CASSPSGGGPHEQFF

j_call: TRBJ2-7
v_call: TRBV11-2
cdr3_aa: CASSLDRPGGHEQYF

j_call: TRBJ2-4
v_call: TRBV18
cdr3_aa: CASSPEGPQAKNIQYF

j_call: TRBJ1-1
v_call: TRBV10-2
cdr3_aa: CASTRGTEAFF

j_call: TRBJ2-3
v_call: TRBV30
cdr3_aa: CAWSMGAPDTQYF

j_call: TRBJ1-2
v_call: TRBV19
cdr3_aa: CASSGTGLSYTF

j_call: TRBJ2-7
v_call: TRBV5-4
cdr3_aa: CASSSQGGYSYEQYF

j_call: TRBJ2-7
v_call: TRBV6-5
cdr3_aa: CASSYSEPTPYEQYF

j_call: TRBJ2-7
v_call: TRBV5-6
cdr3_aa: CASSLFGQTYEQYF

j_call: TRBJ1-5
v_call: TRBV5-6
cdr3_aa: CARGQAPGNNSNQPQHF

j_call: TRBJ2-7
v_call: TRBV7-2
cdr3_aa: CASSTGTSGTYEQYF

j_call: TRBJ2-3
v_call: TRBV28
cdr3_aa: CASSLRLLTDTQYF

j_call: TRBJ2-2
v_call: TRBV28
cdr3_aa: CASSLGQGRTGELFF

j_call: TRBJ2-1
v_call: TRBV5-4
cdr3_aa: CASSLALAGVEEQFF